This is a list of T cell receptor beta chains from one sample in a study of blood T cell repertoires in COVID-19. The assay was immunoSEQ multiplex PCR, and TCRdb's table has in-frame clones only and misses some. The sample has under 400,000 clones, over 75% seen once. The sequenced material came from peripheral blood. Every receptor here comes from a woman in her twenties or thirties with COVID-19, enrolled during active disease. Both conserved end residues are trimmed from each CDR3. The D gene is left open where the match is weak.

>TRBD2|TRBJ2-1|TRBV11-2
ASSPTGTSVYNEQF
>-|TRBJ1-1|TRBV4-2
ASSQVIRVENTEAF
>TRBD1|TRBJ2-2|TRBV7-7
ASRDRVNTGELF
>TRBD2|TRBJ2-3|TRBV2
ASSRTSGRSQDTQY
>TRBD2|TRBJ2-3|TRBV30
AWRGRELAGPFSTDTQY
>TRBD1|TRBJ1-5|TRBV27
ASRGQGATSYSNQPQH
>-|TRBJ1-5|TRBV19
ASSARVQPQH
>TRBD2|TRBJ2-2|TRBV19
ATRSGSNTGELF
>TRBD2|TRBJ2-7|TRBV6-5
ASSLLAGTTYEQY
>-|TRBJ2-7|TRBV7-2
ASSFLAGGSPYEQY
>-|TRBJ2-3|TRBV28
ASSLGSAGAQY
>TRBD2|TRBJ2-3|TRBV28
ASSLRRGIIRTDTQY
>-|TRBJ2-5|TRBV11-2
ASSLGWIGRETQY
>-|TRBJ2-7|TRBV6-2/TRBV6-3
ASSSWQGNYEQY
>-|TRBJ1-2|TRBV7-3
ASSLAGGGGYGYT
>-|TRBJ2-5|TRBV2
ASKRSPQETQY
>TRBD2|TRBJ2-2|TRBV7-2
ASSNLAGGNTGELF
>-|TRBJ2-1|TRBV18
ASSVNNEQF
>-|TRBJ1-1|TRBV4-1
ASSHLQGMNTEAF
>TRBD2|TRBJ2-2|TRBV28
ASSPGTSGNTGELF
>-|TRBJ1-5|TRBV19
ASKQDYSNQPQH
>TRBD1|TRBJ1-4|TRBV4-1
ASSLRDRGNEKLF
>-|TRBJ2-7|TRBV9
ASSVGQGKDYEQY
>-|TRBJ2-7|TRBV13
ASSLSGRDYEQY
>-|TRBJ2-1|TRBV9
ASSPQAYNEQF
>-|TRBJ1-1|TRBV30
AWYMNTEAF
>TRBD1|TRBJ1-2|TRBV5-1
ASSLGPGQMNGYT
>-|TRBJ2-7|TRBV19
ASSIISKSYEQY
>TRBD2|TRBJ2-3|TRBV9
ASSVDLAGGPQY
>-|TRBJ1-1|TRBV2
ASSHPRTGSNTEAF
>TRBD1|TRBJ1-4|TRBV7-2
ASSSGQASGEKLF
>TRBD1|TRBJ2-3|TRBV5-1
ASSRVDRVSTDTQY
>-|TRBJ1-1|TRBV4-1
ASSLGSVGTEAF
>-|TRBJ2-7|TRBV5-6
ASSLDSRPTYEQY
>TRBD2|TRBJ2-1|TRBV5-8
ASSLDGTSVDNEQF
>-|TRBJ1-2|TRBV12-2
ASRPQGLYGYT
>TRBD2|TRBJ2-1|TRBV18
ASSLKTSGGNEQF
>-|TRBJ2-7|TRBV30
ALGGRDNPYEQY
>TRBD2|TRBJ2-7|TRBV28
ASSSLRGPSGVIAYEQY
>-|TRBJ1-5|TRBV28
ASSLLGRAGVSNQPQH
>TRBD1|TRBJ1-1|TRBV29-1
SVDRDRAGEAF
>TRBD1|TRBJ1-1|TRBV3-1/TRBV3-2
ASSQGGQGTEAF
>TRBD1|TRBJ2-7|TRBV7-6
ASSLNPGQGGYEQY
>TRBD2|TRBJ2-7|TRBV2
ASSEDLAGEGKYEQY
>TRBD1|TRBJ1-1|TRBV4-1
ASSHQTGGVTEAF
>-|TRBJ1-1|TRBV4-1
ASRRQGSMDTEAF
>TRBD2|TRBJ2-1|TRBV4-1
ASSRGLAGFYNEQF
>-|TRBJ1-5|TRBV3-1/TRBV3-2
ASSQEGTDQPQH
>TRBD2|TRBJ2-7|TRBV4-1
ASSQDSGRALTYEQY
>-|TRBJ1-2|TRBV25-1
ASSDPRTVYGYT
>TRBD1|TRBJ1-3|TRBV4-1
ASSPTGSGNTIY
>TRBD2|TRBJ2-7|TRBV3-1/TRBV3-2
ASSQGLAARYEQY
>TRBD1|TRBJ1-1|TRBV6-2/TRBV6-3
ASSLGQGEAF
>TRBD2|TRBJ2-6|TRBV6-5
ASSYPSGTGANVLT
>-|TRBJ2-5|TRBV24-1
ATGGVQETQY
>-|TRBJ1-6|TRBV7-2
ASSFRTDNSPLH
>-|TRBJ2-1|TRBV19
ASSPGAILGNEQF
>-|TRBJ2-1|TRBV7-9
ASIDRQVYNEQF
>TRBD2|TRBJ2-7|TRBV7-3
ASSPGGGNSYEQY